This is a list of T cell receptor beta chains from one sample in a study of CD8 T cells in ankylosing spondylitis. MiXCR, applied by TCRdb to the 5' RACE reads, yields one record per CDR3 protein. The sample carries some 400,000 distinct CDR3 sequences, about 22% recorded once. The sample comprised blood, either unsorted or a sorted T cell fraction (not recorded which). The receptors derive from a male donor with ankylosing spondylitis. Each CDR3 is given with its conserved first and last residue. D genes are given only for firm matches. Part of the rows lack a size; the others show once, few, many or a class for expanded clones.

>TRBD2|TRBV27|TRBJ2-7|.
CASRRDYQQYF
TGTGCCAGCAGACGGGACTACCAGCAGTACTTC
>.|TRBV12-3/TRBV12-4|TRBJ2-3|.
CASSFWLSGSDTDTQYF
TGTGCCAGCAGTTTCTGGCTTTCGGGGTCAGATACAGATACGCAGTATTTT
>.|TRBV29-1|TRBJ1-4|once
CSVRGGSGEKLFF
TGCAGCGTTCGCGGAGGGAGCGGGGAAAAACTGTTTTTT
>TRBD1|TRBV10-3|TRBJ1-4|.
CATSPGGEKLFF
TGTGCCACCAGCCCAGGGGGCGAAAAACTGTTTTTT
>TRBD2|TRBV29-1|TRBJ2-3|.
CSVDREGSDTQYF
TGCAGCGTTGACCGGGAGGGAAGTGATACGCAGTATTTT
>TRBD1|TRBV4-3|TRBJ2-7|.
CASSQVPGQAEYEQYF
TGCGCCAGCAGCCAAGTCCCGGGACAGGCGGAATACGAGCAGTACTTC
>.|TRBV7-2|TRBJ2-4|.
CASSSGRGRNIQYF
TGTGCCAGCAGCTCCGGGAGAGGGAGAAACATTCAGTACTTC
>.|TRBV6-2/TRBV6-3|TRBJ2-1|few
CASRPGPYNEQFF
TGTGCCAGCAGGCCCGGGCCCTACAATGAGCAGTTCTTC
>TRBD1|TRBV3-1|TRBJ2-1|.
CASSQGTGVDNEQFF
TGTGCCAGCAGCCAAGGGACAGGGGTGGACAATGAGCAGTTCTTC
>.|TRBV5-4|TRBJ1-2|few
CASSLQGHYGYTF
TGTGCCAGCAGCTTACAGGGTCACTATGGCTACACCTTC
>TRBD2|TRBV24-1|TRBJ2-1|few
CATSDHRGGYNEQFF
TGTGCCACCAGTGACCACCGCGGGGGCTACAATGAGCAGTTCTTC
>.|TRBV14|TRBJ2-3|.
CASSQAFARRVPDTQYF
TGTGCCAGCAGCCAAGCGTTCGCCAGGCGGGTCCCAGATACGCAGTATTTT
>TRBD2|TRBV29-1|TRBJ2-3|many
CSVARLATDTQYF
TGCAGCGTTGCCCGACTAGCAACAGATACGCAGTATTTT
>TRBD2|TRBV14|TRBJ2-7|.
CASSQGAAGGAYEQYF
TGTGCCAGCAGCCAAGGAGCAGCGGGAGGGGCCTACGAGCAGTACTTC
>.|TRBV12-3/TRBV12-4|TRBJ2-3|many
CASSYKWHTQYF
TGTGCCAGCAGTTACAAGTGGCACACGCAGTATTTT
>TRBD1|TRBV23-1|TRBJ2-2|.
CASSPPRGQGRVGELFF
TGCGCCAGCAGCCCCCCCCGAGGACAGGGACGCGTCGGGGAGCTGTTTTTT
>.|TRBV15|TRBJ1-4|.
CATSVPFLKKLFF
TGTGCCACCAGCGTACCATTCCTGAAAAAACTGTTTTTT
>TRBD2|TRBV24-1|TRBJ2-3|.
CATSDSQFQREGTDTQYF
TGTGCCACCAGTGATTCCCAGTTCCAGCGGGAGGGCACAGATACGCAGTATTTT
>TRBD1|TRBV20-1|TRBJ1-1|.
CSARGQGRFTEAFF
TGCAGTGCTAGGGGACAGGGGAGGTTCACTGAAGCTTTCTTT
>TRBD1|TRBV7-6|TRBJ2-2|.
CASRAGTVNTGELFF
TGTGCCAGCAGGGCCGGGACAGTGAACACCGGGGAGCTGTTTTTT
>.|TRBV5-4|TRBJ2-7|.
CASSSPGLGGYEQYF
TGTGCCAGCAGCTCCCCGGGACTGGGAGGATACGAGCAGTACTTC
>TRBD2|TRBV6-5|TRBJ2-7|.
CASSYGGEKAYEQYF
TGTGCCAGCAGTTACGGGGGGGAGAAAGCCTACGAGCAGTACTTC
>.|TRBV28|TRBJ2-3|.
CASSYKQLSTDTQYF
TGTGCCAGCAGTTATAAACAGCTAAGCACAGATACGCAGTATTTT
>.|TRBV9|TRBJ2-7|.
CASSPDGERTYEQYF
TGTGCCAGCAGCCCCGACGGGGAGAGGACCTACGAGCAGTACTTC
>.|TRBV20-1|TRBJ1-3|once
CSASDGQSSGNTIYF
TGCAGTGCTAGCGATGGACAGTCCTCTGGAAACACCATATATTTT
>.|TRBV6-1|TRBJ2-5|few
CASSTRDAVRETQYF
TGTGCCAGCAGTACCCGGGACGCCGTCCGGGAGACCCAGTACTTC
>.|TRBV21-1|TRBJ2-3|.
CASSKVSQRTDTQYF
TGTGCCAGCAGCAAAGTATCGCAGCGCACAGATACGCAGTATTTT
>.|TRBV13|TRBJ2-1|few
CASSLEGTAGKEQFF
TGTGCCAGCAGCTTAGAGGGGACCGCCGGCAAGGAGCAGTTCTTC